This T cell receptor beta chain was sequenced for a study of OX40 agonist ivuxolimab in advanced cancers. Across the study: At 82.7% male, the cohort had a mean age of about 60 years, ranging from roughly 20 to 80.

Broader study findings: In general, CD8+ T cells held more expanded clones than CD4+ did, on average.

To note about this clone: The antigen is undetermined.

The V end lost 3 bases, the J end lost 5 bases, and 8 bases lay between the germline ends. CDR3 length: 13 residues. The germline V gene encodes CDR1 SGDLS and CDR2 YYNGEE. Blood specimens came from baseline, cycle 4 day 1, and cycle 7 day 1. The assay was immunoSEQ multiplex PCR, and TCRdb's table has in-frame clones only and misses some. The profile shows roughly 64,000 clones, approximately 88% of them singletons. The sequence derives from an adult with an advanced solid tumor such as melanoma, head and neck, liver or kidney cancer. V and J are TRBV9 and TRBJ1-4, with TRBD1 as a possible D gene (5 bases). Sequencing used CD4+ or CD8+ T cells sorted from blood, obtained in a trial of the OX40 agonist ivuxolimab. In DNA form, the CDR3 reads TGTGCCAGCAGCGGGGGGGTCAATGAAAAACTGTTTTTT. This gives the protein CASSGGVNEKLFF. Full variable domain (rest looked up from reference TRBV9 and TRBJ1-4): DSGVTQTPKHLITATGQRVTLRCSPRSGDLSVYWYQQSLDQGLQFLIQYYNGEERAKGNILERFSAQQFPDLHSELNLSSLELGDSALYFCASSGGVNEKLFFGSGTQLSVL.